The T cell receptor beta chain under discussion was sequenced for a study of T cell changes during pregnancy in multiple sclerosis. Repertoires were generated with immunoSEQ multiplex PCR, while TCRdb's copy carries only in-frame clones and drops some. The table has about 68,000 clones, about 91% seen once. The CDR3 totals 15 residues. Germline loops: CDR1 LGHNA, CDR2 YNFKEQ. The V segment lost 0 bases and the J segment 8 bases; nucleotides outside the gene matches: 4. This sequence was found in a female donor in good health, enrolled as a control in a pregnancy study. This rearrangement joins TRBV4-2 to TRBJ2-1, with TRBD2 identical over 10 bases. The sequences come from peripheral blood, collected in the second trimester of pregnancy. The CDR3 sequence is CASSQELAGADEQFF. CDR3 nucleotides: TGTGCCAGCAGCCAAGAGCTAGCGGGAGCGGATGAGCAGTTCTTC.